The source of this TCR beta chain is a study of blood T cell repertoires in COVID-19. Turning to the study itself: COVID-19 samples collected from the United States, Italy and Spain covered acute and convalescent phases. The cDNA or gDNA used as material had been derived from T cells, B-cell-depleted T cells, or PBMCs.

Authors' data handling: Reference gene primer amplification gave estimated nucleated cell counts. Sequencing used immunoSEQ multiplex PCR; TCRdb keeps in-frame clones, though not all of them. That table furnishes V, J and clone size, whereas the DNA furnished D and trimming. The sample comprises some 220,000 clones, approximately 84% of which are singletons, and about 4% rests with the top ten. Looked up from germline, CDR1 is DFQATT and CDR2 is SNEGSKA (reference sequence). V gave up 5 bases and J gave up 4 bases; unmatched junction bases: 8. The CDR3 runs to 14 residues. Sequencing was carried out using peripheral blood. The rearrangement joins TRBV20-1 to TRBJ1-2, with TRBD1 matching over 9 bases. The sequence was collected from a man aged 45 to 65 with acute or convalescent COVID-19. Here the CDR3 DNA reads TGCAGTGCTGGTGACAGGGGGATGGCCTATGGCTACACCTTC. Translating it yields CSAGDRGMAYGYTF.